Shown below are 17 T cell receptor beta chains from a single sample sequenced in a study of OX40 agonist ivuxolimab in advanced cancers. Sequencing was performed with immunoSEQ multiplex PCR; in TCRdb, only in-frame clones are kept and a portion is missing. The sample has 55,000 to 90,000 clones; 86% are singletons. The sample here was CD4+ or CD8+ T cells sorted from blood, taken in a trial of the OX40 agonist ivuxolimab. The receptors originated from an adult with an advanced solid tumor such as melanoma, head and neck, liver or kidney cancer.

The V gene is TRBV7-3, the J gene TRBJ2-5; D is possibly TRBD1 (6 bases). The CDR3 covers 15 residues. In germline, CDR1 is SGHTA, CDR2 FQGTGA. V was trimmed by 5 bases and J by 1 base, leaving 14 bases between them. The CDR3 coding sequence is TGTGCCAGCAGCCTTACAGGGTCCCTCCAAGAGACCCAGTACTTC. Its translation is CASSLTGSLQETQYF.

The rearrangement links TRBV9 to TRBJ1-2; possibly TRBD1 for D (5 bases). Germline V gene lookup returns CDR1 SGDLS and CDR2 YYNGEE. V was pared by 0 bases and J by 4 bases, with 13 bases between. CDR3 length: 15 residues. CDR3 residues: CASSVAPTTAYGYTF. The CDR3 DNA sequence: TGTGCCAGCAGCGTAGCTCCGACGACAGCCTATGGCTACACCTTC. The whole variable domain, filled in from reference TRBV9 and TRBJ1-2, reads DSGVTQTPKHLITATGQRVTLRCSPRSGDLSVYWYQQSLDQGLQFLIQYYNGEERAKGNILERFSAQQFPDLHSELNLSSLELGDSALYFCASSVAPTTAYGYTFGSGTRLTVV.

The chain employs TRBV7-8 and TRBJ2-3; 7 positions match TRBD2. The trim removed 2 bases at V and 4 bases at J, leaving 12 bases unmatched. The CDR3 runs 17 residues. Per germline, CDR1 SGHVS and CDR2 FQNEAQ. The CDR3 reads CASSLRQLLLAADTQYF. CDR3 nucleotides: TGTGCCAGCAGCTTACGGCAACTTCTCCTAGCGGCAGATACGCAGTATTTT.

This chain connects TRBV7-2 to TRBJ2-3; 9 bases are shared with TRBD2. V dropped 5 bases and J dropped 4; count of bases not matched to a gene: 10. This CDR3 comprises 16 residues. Germline lookup yields CDR1 SGHTA and CDR2 FQGNSA. CDR3 residues: CASSRGRGGGADTQYF. CDR3 nucleotide sequence: TGTGCCAGCAGCCGCGGTCGTGGCGGGGGGGCAGATACGCAGTATTTT.

CDR3 in DNA: TGTGCCAGCAGCCAAGATCAGCTTCAGCCCCAGCATTTT. Amino acid sequence: CASSQDQLQPQHF. The rearrangement joins TRBV4-2 to TRBJ1-5; D remains unclear. Germline V gene data show CDR1 as LGHNA and CDR2 as YNFKEQ. The CDR3 covers 13 residues. V was trimmed by 0 bases and J by 6 bases, leaving 6 bases between them.

The chain joins TRBV4-2 to TRBJ2-7; 12 bases are a match to TRBD2. Germline V gene data show CDR1 as LGHNA and CDR2 as YNFKEQ. After removal of 0 bases from V and 8 bases from J, the junction contained 8 bases not matched to a gene. CDR3 length equals 16 residues. The CDR3 bases are TGTGCCAGCAGCCAAGACCCTAGCGGGGGGGGCCCCCAGCAGTACTTC. It codes for CASSQDPSGGGPQQYF.

The J gene is TRBJ2-1, the V gene TRBV7-2; D is undetermined. The CDR3 length is 13 residues. Germline CDR1 reads SGHTA; CDR2 reads FQGNSA. Trimming removed 0 bases at V and 6 bases at J, with 6 bases between. This CDR3 is CASSLALTNEQFF. CDR3 coding DNA: TGTGCCAGCAGCTTAGCGCTAACCAATGAGCAGTTCTTC.

The chain joins TRBV2 to TRBJ1-5; 9 nucleotides align to TRBD1. CDR1 SNHLY and CDR2 FYNNEI come from the germline V gene. J was trimmed by 0 bases and V by 6 bases; bases with no gene match: 6. This CDR3 comprises 16 residues. The DNA of the CDR3 is TGTGCCAGCAGCGACGGGACAGGGAATAGCAATCAGCCCCAGCATTTT. Translation: CASSDGTGNSNQPQHF.

The rearrangement joins TRBV28 to TRBJ2-7, with 11 bases aligning to TRBD2. Germline V gene sequence: CDR1 MDHEN, CDR2 SYDVKM. V gave up 5 bases and J gave up 2 bases; unmatched junction bases: 14. This CDR3 comprises 18 residues. The CDR3 reads CASSLFASGGTTTYEQYF. The DNA of the CDR3 is TGTGCCAGCAGTCTTTTCGCTAGCGGGGGGACTACTACCTACGAGCAGTACTTC.

The chain couples TRBV2 to TRBJ2-2, with no clear D. The CDR3 loop spans 14 amino acids. V was cut by 4 bases and J by 4 bases, with 10 bases left in between. Germline CDR1 and CDR2: SNHLY and FYNNEI. CDR3 protein: CASSVNGFTGELFF. Here the CDR3 DNA reads TGTGCCAGCAGTGTTAACGGATTCACCGGGGAGCTGTTTTTT.

The rearrangement uses TRBV5-4 and TRBJ2-6; possible D gene TRBD1, 6 bases. The CDR3 extends over 17 amino acids. The germline gives CDR1 SGHNT, CDR2 YYREEE (reference sequence). V dropped 2 bases and J dropped 0 bases, with 12 bases sitting between them. The DNA of the CDR3 is TGTGCCAGCAGCTTTGGGGGCCGGAGCTCTGGGGCCAACGTCCTGACTTTC. As protein: CASSFGGRSSGANVLTF. Variable domain in full (rest from reference TRBV5-4 and TRBJ2-6): ETGVTQSPTHLIKTRGQQVTLRCSSQSGHNTVSWYQQALGQGPQFIFQYYREEENGRGNFPPRFSGLQFPNYSSELNVNALELDDSALYLCASSFGGRSSGANVLTFGAGSRLTVL.

The rearrangement uses TRBV28 and TRBJ1-2; D remains ambiguous. V lost 5 bases to trimming and J lost 4 bases, with 14 bases between them. The CDR3 length is 14 residues. CDR1 is MDHEN, CDR2 SYDVKM, per germline. Here the CDR3 reads CASSDPRAVYGYTF. In DNA form, the CDR3 reads TGTGCCAGCAGTGACCCCCGGGCCGTCTATGGCTACACCTTC.

This chain joins TRBV5-1 and TRBJ1-2; no firm D call. The V gene lost 2 bases and the J gene lost 6 bases, with 17 bases spanning the gap. CDR1 SGHRS and CDR2 YFSETQ come from the germline V gene. There are 15 residues in the CDR3. CDR3 loop: CASSFEGRHSDGYTF. The CDR3 DNA follows: TGCGCCAGCAGCTTCGAAGGGCGCCATTCGGATGGCTACACCTTC.

The chain has TRBV5-1 and TRBJ2-3, with 10 bases identical to TRBD1. CDR1 and CDR2 from the germline V gene are SGHRS and YFSETQ. Trimming removed 3 bases from V and 3 bases from J; junction bases left unmatched: 1. CDR3 length: 14 amino acids. CDR3 DNA: TGCGCCAGCAGCTGGGACAGGGGAACAGATACGCAGTATTTT. Protein product: CASSWDRGTDTQYF.

The chain links TRBV20-1 to TRBJ1-1; no clear D gene. Trimming pared 5 bases from V and 11 bases from J, leaving 12 bases between. There are 10 residues in the CDR3. Germline V gene lookup returns CDR1 DFQATT and CDR2 SNEGSKA (reference sequence). The CDR3 DNA sequence: TGCAGTGCTGTACAGCTGGTCGCTTTCTTT. This sequence encodes CSAVQLVAFF.

The rearrangement uses TRBV7-2 and TRBJ2-3; 7 bases agree with TRBD1. Germline CDR1 SGHTA, CDR2 FQGNSA. The J segment lost 6 bases and the V segment lost 2 bases, leaving 11 bases of the junction unmatched. CDR3 length equals 16 residues. The CDR3, as DNA: TGTGCCAGCAGCTTACGCGGGTCGACAGGGTTGGATACGCAGTATTTT. Translation: CASSLRGSTGLDTQYF.

The table lists this clone with a count of one. The V gene is TRBV19, the J gene TRBJ2-6; no firm D call. V gave up 7 bases and J gave up 0 bases, with 4 bases separating them. The V gene's germline CDR1 is LNHDA and CDR2 SQIVND (reference sequence). The CDR3 contains 13 residues. Written as DNA, the CDR3 is TGTGCCAGTACACTCTCTGGGGCCAACGTCCTGACTTTC. The encoded protein is CASTLSGANVLTF. Full variable domain (remainder filled in from reference TRBV19 and TRBJ2-6): DGGITQSPKYLFRKEGQNVTLSCEQNLNHDAMYWYRQDPGQGLRLIYYSQIVNDFQKGDIAEGYSVSREKKESFPLTVTSAQKNPTAFYLCASTLSGANVLTFGAGSRLTVL.